This T cell receptor beta chain appears in the sequencing data of a study of shared clonotypes between healthy human individuals. Study details: Three plates each covered CD4 naive and memory; CD8 naive two, CD8 memory one. Overall study results and limits: Clonotype sharing levels among donors were expected to vary with sequencing depth.

The length of the CDR3 is 14 residues. The V gene's germline CDR1 is SGHRS and CDR2 YFSETQ. V was pared by 2 bases and J by 0 bases, with 8 bases between. Only CD45RO-negative cells positively selected for CCR7 counted as naive CD8 cells, so terminally differentiated effector memory CD45RA+ cells were excluded. With respect to this clone: The antigen is unknown.

Produced via immunoSEQ multiplex PCR; TCRdb's table is partial and in-frame only. The sample shows hundreds of thousands of clones, roughly 98% of them seen only once. Sequencing input: naive CD8+ T cells sorted from blood. J is TRBJ1-1 and V is TRBV5-1; no definite D call. This clonotype was obtained from a man in his thirties or forties in good health. DNA for the CDR3: TGCGCCAGCAGCTTCCGCGGGATGAACACTGAAGCTTTCTTT. As protein: CASSFRGMNTEAFF.